The sequence of this T cell receptor (beta chain) was determined in a study of cytomegalovirus exposure and HLA in healthy donors. Study outcomes and limitations: Later analysis found that TCR beta chains associated with HLA were more clonally expanded than other, equally common chains. Researchers counted around 150 TCR beta chains as cytomegalovirus-associated. Sequencing probably produced one cluster of sequence variants that were highly shared.

On this clone itself: Its antigen is not identified.

Germline V CDR1 and CDR2: MDHEN, SYDVKM. Between the trimmed V and J ends, which lost 5 bases and 0 bases, there was a span of 7 bases. This CDR3 has 13 residues. The PCR had 60 Vbeta and 13 Jbeta primers. Assay used: immunoSEQ multiplex PCR; TCRdb lists only in-frame clones, some missing. The sample contains 140,000 to 150,000 clones, around three quarters of which appear only once. The source of this sequence is a woman between 18 and 29 years old in good health and CMV-seropositive. Sequences were obtained from PBMCs. The chain has TRBV28 and TRBJ1-1; D remains unclear. CDR3 residues: CASSTVMNTEAFF. The CDR3 DNA follows: TGTGCCAGCAGTACGGTCATGAACACTGAAGCTTTCTTT.